Listed here are 8 T cell receptor beta chains from one sample, sequenced in a study of blood T cells in healthy people across ages. A J-beta primer mix and a sample-barcoded 5' primer were used in a second PCR of roughly 6 to 11 cycles. One entry per CDR3 protein, called by TCRdb with MiXCR from the 5' RACE reads. The sample shows 600,000 to 850,000 distinct CDR3 sequences, roughly 41% of them seen only once. Specimen: blood. The receptor set was obtained from an older woman in good health.

This chain joins TRBV7-6 and TRBJ1-4, with D tentatively TRBD1 (6 bases). Trimming cost V 5 bases and J 6 bases, with 19 bases left between them. Germline CDR1 SGHVS, CDR2 FNYEAQ. CDR3 size: 16 residues. The CDR3 spells CASSRGGAGGYEKLFF. The CDR3 DNA sequence: TGTGCCAGCAGCCGAGGGGGGGCAGGAGGTTATGAAAAACTGTTTTTT.

This clonotype was detected many times. The chain has TRBV12-3 or TRBV12-4 and TRBJ2-1, with 10 bases fitting TRBD2. The V segment lost 7 bases and the J segment 8 bases; nucleotides outside the gene matches: 5. The length of the CDR3 is 13 residues. CDR3 loop: CASTRAGGDEQFF. CDR3 nucleotides: TGTGCCAGCACCCGAGCGGGAGGGGATGAGCAGTTCTTC.

The chain couples TRBV2 to TRBJ1-1; no firm D call. Germline CDR1 SNHLY, CDR2 FYNNEI. The CDR3 consists of 15 residues. Trimming stripped 7 bases from V and 1 base from J, with 16 bases between. CDR3 sequence reads: CASKKFTSSNTEAFF. The CDR3 DNA follows: TGTGCCAGCAAAAAGTTTACCAGTTCGAACACTGAAGCTTTCTTT.

V usage is TRBV12-3 or TRBV12-4 and J usage is TRBJ2-2; 7 bases line up with TRBD1. The CDR3 loop spans 16 amino acids. Unmatched junction bases numbered 7, after V lost 2 bases and J lost 4 bases. The CDR3 here is CASSLPTGATTGELFF. CDR3 DNA: TGTGCCAGCAGTTTACCTACAGGGGCAACCACCGGGGAGCTGTTTTTT.

The chain links TRBV14 to TRBJ2-3, with 8 bases aligning to TRBD1. The CDR3 spans 16 residues. Per germline, CDR1 SGHDN and CDR2 FVKESK. V was clipped by 3 bases and J by 0 bases; unmatched bases: 5. The CDR3 sequence: CASSHHRDRSTDTQYF. The CDR3 DNA follows: TGTGCCAGCAGCCATCACCGGGACAGGAGCACAGATACGCAGTATTTT.

This clonotype was counted ten times or more. The V call is TRBV7-9, the J call TRBJ2-4, with D possibly being TRBD1 (5 bases). V lost 3 bases and J 4 bases, leaving 13 bases between the germline ends. The CDR3 is made up of 15 amino acids. CDR1 SEHNR and CDR2 FQNEAQ come from the germline V gene (reference sequence). For the CDR3, the DNA is TGTGCCAGCAGCTTCTTAATAGACAGAAAAAACATTCAGTACTTC. Protein: CASSFLIDRKNIQYF.

A note on this clonotype: Mismatch with germline at one junction end may stem from a read error. The chain uses TRBV4-2 and TRBJ1-1; perhaps TRBD1 as D (5 bases). The CDR3 consists of 15 residues. Germline CDR1 and CDR2: LGHNA and YNFKEQ. Here the CDR3 DNA reads TGTACCAGCAGCCTTGGGGTGGGGCCTAACACTGAAGCTTTCTTT. It translates to CTSSLGVGPNTEAFF.

In this sample, this clonotype turned up a few times. The chain joins TRBV18 to TRBJ2-1, with D unclear. V was clipped by 6 bases and J by 5 bases, with 11 bases between them. CDR3 length: 13 amino acids. CDR1 and CDR2 from the germline V gene are KGHSH and LQKENI. The CDR3 loop reads CASSPGSHNEQFF. The CDR3 coding sequence is TGTGCCAGCTCCCCCGGAAGCCACAATGAGCAGTTCTTC.